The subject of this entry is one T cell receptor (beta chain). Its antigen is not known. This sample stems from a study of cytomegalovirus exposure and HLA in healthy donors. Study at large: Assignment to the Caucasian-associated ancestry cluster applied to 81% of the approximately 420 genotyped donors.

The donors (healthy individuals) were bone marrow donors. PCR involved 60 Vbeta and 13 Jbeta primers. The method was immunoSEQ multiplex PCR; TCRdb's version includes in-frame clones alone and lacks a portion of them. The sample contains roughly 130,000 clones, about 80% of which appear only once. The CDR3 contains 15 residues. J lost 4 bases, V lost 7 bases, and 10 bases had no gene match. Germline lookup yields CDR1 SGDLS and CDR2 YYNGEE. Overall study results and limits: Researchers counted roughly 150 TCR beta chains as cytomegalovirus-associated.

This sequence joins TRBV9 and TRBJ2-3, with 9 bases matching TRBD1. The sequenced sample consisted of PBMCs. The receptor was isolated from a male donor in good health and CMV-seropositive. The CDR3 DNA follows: TGTGCCAGCGCAACGGGGACAGGGTTTGCAGATACGCAGTATTTT. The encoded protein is CASATGTGFADTQYF. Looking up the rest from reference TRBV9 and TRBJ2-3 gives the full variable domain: DSGVTQTPKHLITATGQRVTLRCSPRSGDLSVYWYQQSLDQGLQFLIQYYNGEERAKGNILERFSAQQFPDLHSELNLSSLELGDSALYFCASATGTGFADTQYFGPGTRLTVL.